The clone carrying this T cell receptor beta chain was recorded many times. Antigen specificity is unknown. Via MiXCR, TCRdb re-called the 5' RACE reads, giving one row per CDR3 protein. The sample shows nearly 30,000 distinct CDR3 sequences, 12% of them seen only once. The CDR3 is made up of 15 amino acids. V dropped 6 bases and J dropped 5; count of bases not matched to a gene: 6. Germline values: CDR1 MNHEY, CDR2 SVGAGI. These data are taken from a study of neurological immune-mediated disorders. Study conclusions and caveats: None of the CDR3 amino acid sequences of expanded clones recurred across subjects, suggesting private repertoires in all groups.

Sequencing was carried out using PBMCs. This chain connects TRBV6-5 to TRBJ2-2, with TRBD1 matching over 10 bases. This clonotype originated in a woman aged 55 to 70 in good health. The CDR3 nucleotides read TGTGCCAGCAGCCCGGGACAGGGGCATACCGGGGAGCTGTTTTTT. It encodes CASSPGQGHTGELFF.